Listed below are T cell receptor beta chains from one sample, sequenced in a study of glioma-infiltrating T cells. TCRdb reanalysed the multiplex PCR reads using MiXCR and keeps one entry per CDR3 protein. The sample consists of about 17,000 distinct CDR3 sequences, over 45% of them appearing once. The specimen sequenced was glioma tissue, nonneoplastic brain tissue, or PBMCs (not recorded which). Receptor source: a human donor with low-grade glioma or glioblastoma, undergoing nonglioma brain surgery, or in good health (not recorded which). Each CDR3 is given with its conserved first and last residue. Each record gives: clone size, V gene, CDR3 length, D gene, J gene, CDR3 protein, CDR3 DNA. A D gene is named only where the DNA matches it firmly. The size field is filled for only some rows; it gives once, few, many or a size class.

clone size: NA
V gene: TRBV27
CDR3 length: 16
D gene: TRBD2
J gene: TRBJ2-1
CDR3 protein: CASSLGTSGTYNEQFF
CDR3 DNA: TGTGCCAGCAGTTTGGGGACTAGCGGGACCTACAATGAGCAGTTCTTC

clone size: few
V gene: TRBV28
CDR3 length: 15
D gene: NA
J gene: TRBJ2-7
CDR3 protein: CASSSARVYSYEQYF
CDR3 DNA: TGTGCCAGCAGCTCGGCTCGGGTGTACTCCTACGAGCAGTACTTC

clone size: NA
V gene: TRBV27
CDR3 length: 15
D gene: TRBD1
J gene: TRBJ1-2
CDR3 protein: CASSLASQGTYGYTF
CDR3 DNA: TGTGCCAGCAGTTTAGCCTCACAGGGGACCTATGGCTACACCTTC

clone size: NA
V gene: TRBV7-2
CDR3 length: 10
D gene: NA
J gene: TRBJ1-1
CDR3 protein: CASSAPEAYF
CDR3 DNA: TGTGCCAGCAGCGCCCCTGAAGCTTACTTT

clone size: NA
V gene: TRBV20-1
CDR3 length: 15
D gene: NA
J gene: TRBJ1-5
CDR3 protein: CSARGSLRSNQPQHF
CDR3 DNA: TGCAGTGCTAGAGGGTCCCTAAGGAGCAATCAGCCCCAGCATTTT

clone size: NA
V gene: TRBV6-6
CDR3 length: 14
D gene: TRBD1
J gene: TRBJ1-2
CDR3 protein: CASRPPGQVYGYTF
CDR3 DNA: TGTGCCAGCAGACCTCCGGGACAGGTCTATGGCTACACCTTC

clone size: NA
V gene: TRBV4-1
CDR3 length: 15
D gene: NA
J gene: TRBJ2-7
CDR3 protein: CASSHPTVSRYEQYF
CDR3 DNA: TGCGCCAGCAGCCACCCGACGGTGTCAAGATACGAGCAGTACTTC

clone size: NA
V gene: TRBV4-1
CDR3 length: 15
D gene: NA
J gene: TRBJ1-2
CDR3 protein: CARSQDGDRAAGYTF
CDR3 DNA: TGCGCCAGAAGCCAAGATGGGGATCGGGCCGCCGGCTACACCTTC

clone size: NA
V gene: TRBV25-1
CDR3 length: 12
D gene: NA
J gene: TRBJ2-5
CDR3 protein: CASKPGGETQYF
CDR3 DNA: TGTGCCAGCAAACCCGGTGGAGAGACCCAGTACTTC

clone size: NA
V gene: TRBV20-1
CDR3 length: 13
D gene: NA
J gene: TRBJ1-5
CDR3 protein: CSAQGGLNQPQHF
CDR3 DNA: TGCAGTGCCCAGGGAGGGCTTAATCAGCCCCAGCATTTT

clone size: NA
V gene: TRBV6-2/TRBV6-3
CDR3 length: 14
D gene: NA
J gene: TRBJ2-3
CDR3 protein: CASSYDEYQDTQYF
CDR3 DNA: TGTGCCAGCAGTTACGACGAGTACCAAGACACGCAGTATTTT

clone size: few
V gene: TRBV27
CDR3 length: 15
D gene: NA
J gene: TRBJ2-5
CDR3 protein: CASSLSYEGGETQYF
CDR3 DNA: TGTGCCAGCAGTTTATCGTACGAGGGAGGAGAGACCCAGTACTTC

clone size: NA
V gene: TRBV9
CDR3 length: 14
D gene: TRBD2
J gene: TRBJ2-1
CDR3 protein: CVSSGGLAGNEQFF
CDR3 DNA: TGTGTCAGCAGCGGGGGACTAGCGGGGAATGAGCAGTTCTTC

clone size: once
V gene: TRBV7-9
CDR3 length: 15
D gene: NA
J gene: TRBJ2-3
CDR3 protein: CASSLNRPRTDTQYF
CDR3 DNA: TGTGCCAGCAGCTTGAACAGGCCCCGCACAGATACGCAGTATTTT

clone size: NA
V gene: TRBV6-5
CDR3 length: 14
D gene: NA
J gene: TRBJ1-1
CDR3 protein: CASSVRTVNTEASF
CDR3 DNA: TGTGCCAGCAGTGTGAGGACCGTGAACACTGAAGCTTCCTTT

clone size: NA
V gene: TRBV11-2
CDR3 length: 16
D gene: NA
J gene: TRBJ2-2
CDR3 protein: CASSRNLGLITGELFF
CDR3 DNA: TGTGCCAGCAGCCGTAATCTGGGGCTGATCACCGGGGAGCTGTTTTTT

clone size: few
V gene: TRBV6-2/TRBV6-3
CDR3 length: 15
D gene: NA
J gene: TRBJ2-7
CDR3 protein: CASSYATARGHEQYF
CDR3 DNA: TGTGCCAGCAGTTACGCGACCGCTCGGGGACACGAGCAGTACTTC

clone size: few
V gene: TRBV20-1
CDR3 length: 14
D gene: NA
J gene: TRBJ1-1
CDR3 protein: CSAGIGGLGTEAFF
CDR3 DNA: TGCAGTGCCGGGATTGGAGGGCTAGGCACTGAAGCTTTCTTT

clone size: few
V gene: TRBV2
CDR3 length: 13
D gene: NA
J gene: TRBJ1-2
CDR3 protein: CASSPGTFYGYTF
CDR3 DNA: TGTGCCAGCAGTCCCGGGACCTTCTATGGCTACACCTTC

clone size: few
V gene: TRBV28
CDR3 length: 12
D gene: NA
J gene: TRBJ1-5
CDR3 protein: CASSATSLPQHF
CDR3 DNA: TGTGCCAGCAGTGCCACTTCCTTACCCCAGCATTTT

clone size: NA
V gene: TRBV4-2
CDR3 length: 15
D gene: NA
J gene: TRBJ2-3
CDR3 protein: CASSQDGSRTDTQYF
CDR3 DNA: TGTGCCAGCAGCCAAGACGGTAGCCGCACAGATACGCAGTATTTT

clone size: NA
V gene: TRBV6-1
CDR3 length: 14
D gene: NA
J gene: TRBJ1-5
CDR3 protein: CASMSIRENQPQHF
CDR3 DNA: TGTGCCAGCATGTCCATTCGAGAAAATCAGCCCCAGCATTTT

clone size: many
V gene: TRBV6-1
CDR3 length: 15
D gene: TRBD2
J gene: TRBJ2-7
CDR3 protein: CASTPTSGRVVEQYF
CDR3 DNA: TGTGCCAGCACCCCGACTAGCGGGAGGGTGGTCGAGCAGTACTTC

clone size: NA
V gene: TRBV28
CDR3 length: 15
D gene: NA
J gene: TRBJ1-5
CDR3 protein: CASSLGSHSNQPQHF
CDR3 DNA: TGTGCCAGCAGTTTGGGCAGCCATAGCAATCAGCCCCAGCATTTT

clone size: NA
V gene: TRBV6-6
CDR3 length: 15
D gene: NA
J gene: TRBJ2-1
CDR3 protein: CASSYRPHSYNEQFF
CDR3 DNA: TGTGCCAGCAGTTACAGGCCCCACTCCTACAATGAGCAGTTCTTC

clone size: once
V gene: TRBV6-1
CDR3 length: 14
D gene: TRBD1
J gene: TRBJ2-7
CDR3 protein: CASDSGTGKSEQYF
CDR3 DNA: TGTGCCAGCGATTCTGGGACAGGGAAGAGCGAGCAGTACTTC

clone size: NA
V gene: TRBV7-3
CDR3 length: 15
D gene: TRBD2
J gene: TRBJ2-1
CDR3 protein: CASSPGSGSGNEQFF
CDR3 DNA: TGTGCCAGCAGCCCCGGCAGCGGGAGTGGCAATGAGCAGTTCTTC

clone size: NA
V gene: TRBV7-3
CDR3 length: 17
D gene: TRBD2
J gene: TRBJ2-2
CDR3 protein: CASSLTVSGGYTGELFF
CDR3 DNA: TGTGCCAGCAGCTTAACTGTTAGCGGGGGATACACCGGGGAGCTGTTTTTT

clone size: NA
V gene: TRBV20-1
CDR3 length: 14
D gene: NA
J gene: TRBJ1-6
CDR3 protein: CSALESSYNSPLHF
CDR3 DNA: TGCAGTGCTTTGGAGAGCTCCTATAATTCACCCCTCCACTTT